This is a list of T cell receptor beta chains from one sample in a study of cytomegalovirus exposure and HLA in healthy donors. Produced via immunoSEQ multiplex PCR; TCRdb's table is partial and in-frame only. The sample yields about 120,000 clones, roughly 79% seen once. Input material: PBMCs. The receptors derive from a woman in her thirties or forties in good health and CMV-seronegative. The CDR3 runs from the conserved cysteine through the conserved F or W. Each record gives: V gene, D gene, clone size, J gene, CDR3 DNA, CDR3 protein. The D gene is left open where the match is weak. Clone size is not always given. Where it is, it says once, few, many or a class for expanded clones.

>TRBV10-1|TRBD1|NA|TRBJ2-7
TGCGCCAGCAGCGAGACAGGGTACGAGCAGTACTTC
CASSETGYEQYF
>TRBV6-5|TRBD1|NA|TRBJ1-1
TGTGCCAGCACAAAAGGACAGGGTGACACTGAAGCTTTCTTT
CASTKGQGDTEAFF
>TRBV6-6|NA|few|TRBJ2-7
TGTGCCAGCAGTTACGAGGCAGGGTCCACCTACGAGCAGTACTTC
CASSYEAGSTYEQYF
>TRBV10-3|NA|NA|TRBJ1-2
TGTGCCATCAGTGAGGAAGGGGTCCCCTACACCTTC
CAISEEGVPYTF
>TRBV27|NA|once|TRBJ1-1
TGTGCCAGCAGTTCTTACACTGAAGCTTTCTTT
CASSSYTEAFF
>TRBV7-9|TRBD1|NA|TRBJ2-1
TGTGCCAGCAGCACCCCAGGGGGAAGGTCCTACAATGAGCAGTTCTTC
CASSTPGGRSYNEQFF
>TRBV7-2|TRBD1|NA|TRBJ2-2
TGTGCCAGCAGCTCCGGGGACAGGAACACCGGGGAGCTGTTTTTT
CASSSGDRNTGELFF
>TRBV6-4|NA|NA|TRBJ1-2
TGTGCCAGCAGTGAAAACATTTTTAACTATGGCTACACCTTC
CASSENIFNYGYTF
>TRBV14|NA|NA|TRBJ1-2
TGTGCCAGCAGCCAAGACTACGGTGGGGCGGAGGGCTACACCTTC
CASSQDYGGAEGYTF
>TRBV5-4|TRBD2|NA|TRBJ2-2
TGTGCCAGCAGCTTGGGACTAGCGGGAGGAACCGGGGAGCTGTTTTTT
CASSLGLAGGTGELFF
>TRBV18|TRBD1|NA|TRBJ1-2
TGTGCCAGCTCACAAGGACAGGTCGCCTATGGCTACACCTTC
CASSQGQVAYGYTF
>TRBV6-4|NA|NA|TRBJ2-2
TGTGCCAGCAGTGATAGCGGAACGAACACCGGGGAGCTGTTTTTT
CASSDSGTNTGELFF
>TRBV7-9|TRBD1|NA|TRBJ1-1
TGTGCCAGCAGCCGCGCCGGGACAGGGGGGAGCACTGAAGCTTTCTTT
CASSRAGTGGSTEAFF
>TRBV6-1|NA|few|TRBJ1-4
TGTGCCAGCAGTACCGGACTTTTAGACAAACTGTTTTTT
CASSTGLLDKLFF
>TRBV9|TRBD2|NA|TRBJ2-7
TGTGCCAGCAGCGCCCTCGGGGGACTAGCGGGAGACGAGCAGTACTTC
CASSALGGLAGDEQYF
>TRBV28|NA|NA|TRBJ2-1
TGTGCCAGCCGGCAGGTCTACAATGAGCAGTTCTTC
CASRQVYNEQFF
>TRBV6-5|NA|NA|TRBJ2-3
TGTGCCAGCAGCTTAGGCGGGACAGTCGCAGATACGCAGTATTTT
CASSLGGTVADTQYF
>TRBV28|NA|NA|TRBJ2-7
TGTGCCAGCAGTTTATTGGGCAGCTACGAGCAGTACTTC
CASSLLGSYEQYF
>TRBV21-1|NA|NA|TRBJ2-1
NA
CASPWAGGSYNEQFF
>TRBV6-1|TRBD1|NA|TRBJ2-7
TGTGCCAGCATGGAAATTGACAGGGGGTCCTACGAGCAGTACTTC
CASMEIDRGSYEQYF
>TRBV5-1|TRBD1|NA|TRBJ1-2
TGCGCCAGCAGCCTAACGGGACAGGGGAGGGGCTACACCTTC
CASSLTGQGRGYTF
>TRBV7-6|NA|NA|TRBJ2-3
TGTGCCAGCAGCTTGTACGGGAGCGGAGATACGCAGTATTTT
CASSLYGSGDTQYF
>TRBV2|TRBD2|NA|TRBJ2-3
TGTGCCAGCAGTGAAGGGACTAGCGTAGATACGCAGTATTTT
CASSEGTSVDTQYF
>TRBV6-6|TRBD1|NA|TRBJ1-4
TGTGCCAGCAGTTCTAAGGGACAGCTTGAAAAACTGTTTTTT
CASSSKGQLEKLFF
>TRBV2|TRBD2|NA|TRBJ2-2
TGTGCCAGCAGTAGGGCTAGCGGGATCGCCGGGGAGCTGTTTTTT
CASSRASGIAGELFF
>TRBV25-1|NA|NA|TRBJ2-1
TGTGCCAGCAGTTTAGATCGGAATGAGCAGTTCTTC
CASSLDRNEQFF
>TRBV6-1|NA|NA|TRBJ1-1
TGTGCCAGCAGTGTAGGGTGGGAGAAAAGAAGTGAAGCTTTCTTT
CASSVGWEKRSEAFF
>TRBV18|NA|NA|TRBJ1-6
TGTGCCAGCTCACCACAGGGGGAATGGAATTCACCCCTCCACTTT
CASSPQGEWNSPLHF
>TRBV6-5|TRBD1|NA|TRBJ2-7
TGTGCCAGCAGCCGCGGGACAGGGGGGTCCTACGAGCAGTACTTC
CASSRGTGGSYEQYF
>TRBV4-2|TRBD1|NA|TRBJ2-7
TGTGCCAGCAGCCAGAGACAGGGACCCTACGAGCAGTACTTC
CASSQRQGPYEQYF
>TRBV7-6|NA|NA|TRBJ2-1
TGTGCCAGCAGCTCGAGGGCCGCGGGGAATGAGCAGTTCTTC
CASSSRAAGNEQFF
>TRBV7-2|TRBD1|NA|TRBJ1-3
TGTGCCAGCAGCTTAGGGATCAGGGGGCCTGGAAACACCATATATTTT
CASSLGIRGPGNTIYF
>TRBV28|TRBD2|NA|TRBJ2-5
TGTGCCAGCACCTCGGGACTAGCGGGACTGGAGACCCAGTACTTC
CASTSGLAGLETQYF
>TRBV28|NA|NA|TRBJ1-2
TGTGCCGGCAGCCCCCTTCGGGGGAAGGCTAACTATGGCTACACCTTC
CAGSPLRGKANYGYTF
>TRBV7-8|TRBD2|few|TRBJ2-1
TGTGCCAGCAGCCCCTCTAGCGGGGGGATGAATGAGCAGTTCTTC
CASSPSSGGMNEQFF
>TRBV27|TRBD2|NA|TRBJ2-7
TGTGCCAGCAGTTTCGGGACTAGCGCAACCTACGAGCAGTACTTC
CASSFGTSATYEQYF
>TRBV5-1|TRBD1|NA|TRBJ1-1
TGCGCCAGCAGCTTAGTTGACAGGGATAACACTGAAGCTTTCTTT
CASSLVDRDNTEAFF
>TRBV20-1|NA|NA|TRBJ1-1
TGCAGTGCACGTAGCGCCACTGAAGCTTTCTTT
CSARSATEAFF
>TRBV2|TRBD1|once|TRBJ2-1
TGTGCCAGCAGTGATCGCGGACAGGGGACCAATGAGCAGTTCTTC
CASSDRGQGTNEQFF
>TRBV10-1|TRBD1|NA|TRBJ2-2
TGCGCCAGCAGTTCCGGGACAGACACCGGGGAGCTGTTTTTT
CASSSGTDTGELFF
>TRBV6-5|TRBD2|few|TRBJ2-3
TGTGCCACCCTAGCGGGACCAGATACGCAGTATTTT
CATLAGPDTQYF
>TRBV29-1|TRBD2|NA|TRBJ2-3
TGCAGCGTGGATCTAGCGGGGGGACTTACTAGCACAGATACGCAGTATTTT
CSVDLAGGLTSTDTQYF
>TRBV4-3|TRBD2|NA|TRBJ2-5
TGCGCCAGCAGCCAAGGTTTGGGAGGGGACCAAGAGACCCAGTACTTC
CASSQGLGGDQETQYF
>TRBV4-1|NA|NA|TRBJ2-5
TGCGCCAGCAGAGATCTACGAATTCCACAAGAGACCCAGTACTTC
CASRDLRIPQETQYF
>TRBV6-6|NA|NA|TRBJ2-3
TGTGCCAGCAGCAAGGAGAGATACACAGATACGCAGTATTTT
CASSKERYTDTQYF